This is a list of T cell receptor beta chains from one sample in a study of radiotherapy plus CTLA-4 blockade in lung cancer. Here immunoSEQ multiplex PCR was the method, and the copy in TCRdb shows in-frame clones only, minus some. The top ten clones hold 4.5% to 5% of a sample with about 53,000 clones, almost 85% of them seen once. Sequenced material: peripheral blood, taken from a patient treated with radiotherapy plus ipilimumab. The receptors shown here come from a human donor with non-small cell lung cancer whose response to radiotherapy plus ipilimumab could not be evaluated. The CDR3 runs from the conserved cysteine through the conserved F or W. The order of the fields is clone size, V gene, D gene, J gene, CDR3 protein, CDR3 DNA. D genes are given only for firm matches. Clone size is shown for a subset of rows, as once, few, many or a class of expanded clone.

.	TRBV14	.	TRBJ2-3	CASSQDLDGVGYF	TGTGCCAGCAGCCAAGATCTGGACGGGGTTGGGTATTTT
.	TRBV21-1	.	TRBJ2-3	CASSRNGQGGIDTQYF	TGTGCCAGCAGCAGAAATGGACAGGGGGGAATAGATACGCAGTATTTT
.	TRBV28	TRBD1	TRBJ1-2	CASTLGQGGSNYGYTF	TGTGCCAGCACCCTGGGACAGGGGGGGTCTAACTATGGCTACACCTTC
.	TRBV4-3	.	TRBJ2-5	CASSQDSQETQYF	TGCGCCAGCAGCCAAGACAGCCAAGAGACCCAGTACTTC
.	TRBV28	TRBD1	TRBJ2-7	CATNRGGGEGYF	TGTGCCACAAATAGAGGGGGCGGTGAGGGGTACTTC
.	TRBV6-6	.	TRBJ1-4	CASSYGSGTEKLFF	TGTGCCAGCAGTTACGGGAGCGGGACTGAAAAACTGTTTTTT
.	TRBV30	.	TRBJ2-2	CAWRFSLTGELFF	TGTGCCTGGAGGTTTTCACTAACCGGGGAGCTGTTTTTT
.	TRBV27	TRBD1	TRBJ2-6	CASSLSGTVSGANVLTF	TGTGCCAGCAGTTTATCGGGGACAGTCTCTGGGGCCAACGTCCTGACTTTC
.	TRBV21-1	.	TRBJ2-7	CASTTRPSGTSVQPTPNEQYF	TGTGCCAGCACCACTCGGCCTAGCGGAACCTCAGTACAACCTACTCCGAACGAGCAGTACTTC
few	TRBV6-6	.	TRBJ2-7	CASGGTPYEQYF	TGTGCCAGTGGCGGTACTCCCTACGAGCAGTACTTC
few	TRBV6-1	TRBD1	TRBJ2-7	CASSVAGTGSKEQYF	TGTGCCAGCAGTGTAGCCGGGACAGGGTCGAAAGAGCAGTACTTC
.	TRBV6-5	TRBD1	TRBJ1-1	CASSYDRGTAFF	TGTGCCAGCAGTTACGACAGGGGAACAGCTTTCTTT
once	TRBV29-1	TRBD1	TRBJ1-5	CSVDTGGGQPQHF	TGCAGCGTTGATACAGGGGGAGGGCAGCCCCAGCATTTT
.	TRBV28	TRBD1	TRBJ2-7	CASSLTPGQGRYEQYF	TGTGCCAGCAGTTTAACGCCGGGACAGGGGAGATACGAGCAGTACTTC
.	TRBV2	.	TRBJ2-7	CASSEDSWGPYEQYF	TGTGCCAGCAGTGAAGACTCTTGGGGGCCCTACGAGCAGTACTTC
.	TRBV28	.	TRBJ2-1	CASSLTGFYNEQFF	TGTGCCAGCAGTCTTACAGGGTTCTACAATGAGCAGTTCTTC
.	TRBV30	.	TRBJ1-6	CAWSVGHGNSPLHF	TGTGCCTGGAGTGTGGGGCACGGGAATTCACCCCTCCACTTT
.	TRBV10-3	TRBD2	TRBJ2-3	CAISVAGDGTDTQYF	TGTGCCATCAGTGTAGCGGGAGACGGCACAGATACGCAGTATTTT
.	TRBV13	TRBD2	TRBJ2-1	CASSLFGTSGRADEQFF	TGTGCCAGCAGCTTATTTGGGACTAGCGGGAGGGCCGATGAGCAGTTCTTC
once	TRBV7-2	.	TRBJ2-2	CATAWAPGGELFF	TGTGCCACCGCGTGGGCCCCAGGCGGGGAGCTGTTTTTT
.	TRBV5-6	TRBD1	TRBJ1-3	CASSLGGQGRRTIYF	TGTGCCAGCAGCTTGGGGGGACAGGGGAGGCGCACCATATATTTT
once	TRBV18	TRBD1	TRBJ2-7	CASSRDREYEQYF	TGTGCCAGCTCACGGGACAGGGAATACGAGCAGTACTTC
once	TRBV11-2	TRBD1	TRBJ2-3	CASSLDEGAGTDTQYF	TGTGCCAGCAGCTTAGATGAGGGGGCAGGCACAGATACGCAGTATTTT
.	TRBV28	.	TRBJ2-2	CASSLRYGRPNTGELFF	TGTGCCAGCAGTTTAAGGTATGGGAGGCCGAACACCGGGGAGCTGTTTTTT
.	TRBV5-4	TRBD2	TRBJ2-1	CASSPMSGRVTYNEQFF	TGTGCCAGCAGTCCTATGAGCGGGAGGGTAACCTACAATGAGCAGTTCTTC
.	TRBV9	TRBD1	TRBJ1-1	CASSPHTGTGEAEAFF	TGTGCCAGCAGCCCACACACCGGGACAGGGGAGGCTGAAGCTTTCTTT
.	TRBV7-6	TRBD1	TRBJ1-3	CASSPPGQAPSGNTIYF	TGTGCCAGCAGCCCGCCGGGACAGGCGCCCTCTGGAAACACCATATATTTT
.	TRBV20-1	.	TRBJ2-5	CSAIRETQYF	TGCAGTGCTATTCGTGAGACCCAGTACTTC
.	TRBV28	TRBD2	TRBJ2-1	CATGGGGVATYNEQFF	TGTGCCACCGGGGGCGGGGGGGTAGCAACCTACAATGAGCAGTTCTTC
.	TRBV7-6	.	TRBJ1-3	CASSPRGNSNTIYF	TGTGCCAGCAGCCCCAGGGGTAATTCAAACACCATATATTTT
.	TRBV5-4	.	TRBJ2-3	CASSLEGGGRGRPDTQYF	TGTGCCAGCAGCTTGGAAGGGGGGGGCAGGGGGCGCCCAGATACGCAGTATTTT
.	TRBV5-1	.	TRBJ2-7	CASRAEHSYEQYF	TGCGCCAGCAGGGCAGAACATTCCTACGAGCAGTACTTC
.	TRBV9	TRBD2	TRBJ2-3	CASSVGSGMTTDTQYF	TGTGCCAGCAGCGTAGGGAGCGGGATGACGACAGATACGCAGTATTTT
few	TRBV9	.	TRBJ2-3	CASSVVRVDTQYF	TGTGCCAGCAGCGTAGTCAGGGTCGATACGCAGTATTTT
.	TRBV7-9	TRBD1	TRBJ1-1	CASSDGQGGEAFF	TGTGCCAGCAGCGACGGACAGGGTGGAGAAGCTTTCTTT
few	TRBV28	TRBD1	TRBJ1-6	CASGYRDRGASPLHF	TGTGCCAGCGGGTACCGGGACAGGGGCGCCTCACCCCTCCACTTT
.	TRBV15	.	TRBJ1-5	CATSIRKGNQPQHF	TGTGCCACCAGCATACGAAAGGGGAATCAGCCCCAGCATTTT
.	TRBV28	.	TRBJ2-7	CASSQPNRVAYEQYF	TGTGCCAGCAGTCAACCAAACAGGGTAGCCTACGAGCAGTACTTC
.	TRBV28	TRBD1	TRBJ2-6	CASSLLQGLPPGANVLTF	TGTGCCAGCAGTTTATTACAGGGGCTACCGCCTGGGGCCAACGTCCTGACTTTC
once	TRBV4-1	TRBD1	TRBJ1-2	CASSQEPRDRGDGYTF	TGCGCCAGCAGCCAAGAGCCTCGGGACAGGGGTGATGGCTACACCTTC
.	TRBV11-2	.	TRBJ1-3	CASSSLVQRGGNTIYF	TGTGCCAGCAGCTCCCTTGTGCAAAGGGGTGGAAACACCATATATTTT
.	TRBV6-6	.	TRBJ2-1	CASRPGGYNEQFF	TGTGCCAGCAGACCCGGGGGCTACAATGAGCAGTTCTTC
.	TRBV19	TRBD1	TRBJ2-5	CASSRGQGKETQYF	TGTGCCAGTAGTAGAGGACAGGGTAAAGAGACCCAGTACTTC
.	TRBV27	.	TRBJ1-1	CASSFGTEAFF	TGTGCCAGCAGTTTCGGGACTGAAGCTTTCTTT
.	TRBV11-1	TRBD2	TRBJ2-7	CASSSGGSYEQYF	TGTGCCAGCAGCAGCGGGGGCTCCTACGAGCAGTACTTC
.	TRBV7-2	TRBD2	TRBJ2-7	CASSLTSVNEQYF	TGTGCCAGCAGCCTAACTAGCGTTAACGAGCAGTACTTC
.	TRBV11-3	TRBD1	TRBJ2-7	CASSLGTDYEQYF	TGTGCCAGCAGCCTCGGGACAGACTACGAGCAGTACTTC
.	TRBV6-1	.	TRBJ1-2	CASSVTDNYGYTF	TGTGCCAGCAGTGTTACAGATAACTATGGCTACACCTTC
.	TRBV19	.	TRBJ2-7	CASSILLGLTYEQYF	TGTGCCAGTAGTATTCTTTTGGGACTTACCTACGAGCAGTACTTC
.	TRBV5-1	TRBD2	TRBJ2-2	CASSPRLAANTGELFF	TGCGCCAGCAGCCCGAGACTAGCGGCGAACACCGGGGAGCTGTTTTTT